The following is a TCR beta chain sequence with its context. In its sample, this clonotype was seen a few times. Its target antigen remains unknown. The sample holds no much larger clone one base away, and base qualities are not on file. The source of the sample is a study of regulatory T cells in long-lasting Graves disease (dated by TCRdb to about 2021). In terms of the full investigation: Persistent Graves' disease was defined as antithyroid drug treatment for over 5 years with persistently positive TSH receptor autoantibodies. TCR sequencing covered some 13 persistent and roughly 20 newly diagnosed Graves' disease patients, around 35 samples in total. The study was conducted in China and was registered as a clinical trial. On average, persistent Graves' disease patients in the clinical cohort had been on antithyroid drugs for approximately ten years. Persistent Graves' disease patients were compared with newly diagnosed Graves' disease patients by peripheral blood TCR sequencing and RNA sequencing. Overall results and qualifications from the work: As a limitation, the authors acknowledged that the small sample size may reduce accuracy. TRBV28, TRBJ1-2 and TRBJ2-5 were preferentially used in persistent disease, while TRBV20-1 and TRBJ2-1 were favored in newly diagnosed disease. Only peripheral blood was studied, because thyroid tissue, the primary lesion, was inaccessible. Only the TCR beta chain was sequenced and analyzed. Persistent Graves' disease patients showed lower TCR Shannon entropy and fewer highly expanded clones than newly diagnosed patients, suggesting clonal expansion. Patients with persistent disease shared more public clonotypes (around 2,500) than newly diagnosed patients did (approximately 990).

Per the germline V gene, SGDLS is the CDR1 and YYNGEE is the CDR2. The CDR3 starts with the cysteine, ends with the phenylalanine, and has 13 residues. The read is trimmed to its CDR3 DNA, 39 bases read in frame from base 1. V drops 0 bases and J drops 7 bases, leaving 7 bases in between. According to the study, the label for this sample's time point signals: persistent/refractory GD, antithyroid drugs over 5 years with positive TRAb. For both TCR sequencing and RNA sequencing, RNA was extracted from PBMCs in TRIzol. The diagnosis of Graves' disease followed American Thyroid Association guidelines. Patients for the study were recruited at an endocrinology department in Xi'an, China. Each patient gave around 9 milliliters of peripheral blood, collected in an EDTA anticoagulant tube. Ficoll Paque Plus density gradient separation was used to isolate PBMCs, and no further T cell sorting was done. An Agilent 2100 Bioanalyzer and agarose gel were used to assess RNA quality, and a NanoDrop 2000 was used to measure RNA concentration.

The library was prepared using multiplex PCR. Reads for this sample came from an Illumina HiSeq 4000. CDR3 regions were amplified by Arm-PCR with iRepertoire HTBI primers to construct TCR beta libraries. Before sequencing, the PCR products underwent gel purification. In the original analysis: Gene usage analysis of CDR3 amino acid clonotypes used the 62 TRBV and more than 13 TRBJ segments found across samples. COPE and FqMerger were used to merge filtered high-quality paired reads into contigs. BLAST was used to align contigs to IMGT TRBV, TRBD and TRBJ reference genes, and CDR3 was defined according to IMGT. Any clonotype with a frequency above 0.1% was counted as a highly expanded clone. Repertoire diversity was measured by Shannon entropy, and V-J evenness by the Gini coefficient. Clonotypes shared by more than one individual were considered public. Using fastp at Q25 and MiXCR, TCRdb reprocessed the public reads and kept productive beta chains. A single entry per CDR3 protein holds the most common genes and DNA from its merged rows. In this record, the V and J calls reflect TCRdb's handling and not the investigators' own analysis. The sample table holds hundreds of thousands of distinct CDR3 sequences, of which approximately 31% were seen once. The ten largest account for 35% to 55% of the sample.

The receptor comes from a female donor with Graves disease. The rearrangement joined TRBV9 to TRBJ2-2, with the D gene not confidently named. The source was peripheral blood mononuclear cells (PBMCs), collected when the disease was refractory, from a patient treated with antithyroid drugs. DNA sequence: TGTGCCAGCAGCGTAGTGGAGCGCGGGGAGCTGTTTTTT. Its protein is CASSVVERGELFF.